This entry lists 12 T cell receptor beta chains sequenced from one sample in a study of blood T cell repertoires in COVID-19. The assay was immunoSEQ multiplex PCR, and TCRdb's table has in-frame clones only and misses some. The data contain over 150,000 clones, 84% of them singletons. The sample was peripheral blood. All receptors come from a man between 18 and 29 years old with active or convalescent COVID-19.

The chain recombines TRBV7-3 with TRBJ2-5; 8 positions agree with TRBD2. This CDR3 spans 15 amino acids. In germline, CDR1 is SGHTA, CDR2 FQGTGA. With V trimmed by 2 bases and J by 5 bases, 7 bases remained unmatched. CDR3 protein: CASSLAAGVRETQYF. CDR3 sequence (DNA): TGTGCCAGCAGCTTAGCAGCGGGAGTTCGTGAGACCCAGTACTTC.

V and J are TRBV7-9 and TRBJ2-7; 8 bases line up with TRBD1. Per the germline V gene, CDR1 is SEHNR and CDR2 is FQNEAQ (reference sequence). J lost 8 bases, V lost 4 bases, and 7 bases had no gene match. CDR3 size: 13 residues. As DNA, the CDR3 is TGTGCCAGCAGCTCTGGACAGGGAAAGAAGCAGTACTTC. Protein: CASSSGQGKKQYF.

This clone was found a few times. J is TRBJ2-2 and V is TRBV7-6; 10 nucleotides match TRBD2. This CDR3 has 15 residues. With V trimmed by 5 bases and J by 5 bases, 5 bases remained unmatched. The V gene's germline CDR1 is SGHVS and CDR2 FNYEAQ. The CDR3 bases are TGTGCCAGCAGCGCTAATAGCGGGGGGACCGGGGAGCTGTTTTTT. This sequence encodes CASSANSGGTGELFF.

The chain has TRBV7-9 and TRBJ1-3; 8 bases align to TRBD1. The V and J ends lost 1 base and 0 bases, in that order; junction bases with no gene match: 5. Looked up from germline, CDR1 is SEHNR and CDR2 is FQNEAQ (reference sequence). This CDR3 contains 17 residues. The CDR3 loop reads CASSLVGTGGSGNTIYF. The DNA for the CDR3 is TGTGCCAGCAGCTTAGTTGGGACAGGCGGCTCTGGAAACACCATATATTTT.

V gene TRBV5-1 combines with J gene TRBJ2-7; no definite D call. The CDR3 has 12 amino acids. Trimming pared 0 bases from V and 5 bases from J, leaving 6 bases between. From germline, CDR1 is SGHRS and CDR2 YFSETQ. The CDR3 spells CASSLVGDEQYF. The CDR3 DNA is TGCGCCAGCAGCTTGGTGGGCGACGAGCAGTACTTC.

The chain couples TRBV6-5 to TRBJ1-2; no definite D call. Germline CDR1 is MNHEY and CDR2 is SVGAGI. V gave up 9 bases and J gave up 2 bases, with 16 bases separating them. This CDR3 has 14 residues. CDR3 region: CASRPPRWNYGYTF. For the CDR3, the DNA is TGTGCCAGTAGACCCCCTAGGTGGAACTATGGCTACACCTTC.

V is TRBV5-1 and J is TRBJ2-7, with D possibly TRBD2 on 5 matching bases. Germline CDR1 reads SGHRS; CDR2 reads YFSETQ. V lost 0 bases to trimming and J lost 0 bases, with 10 bases between them. The CDR3 spans 15 residues. The CDR3 region is CASSLVTGSSYEQYF. The CDR3, as DNA: TGCGCCAGCAGCTTGGTGACTGGGAGCTCCTACGAGCAGTACTTC.

This clone was seen only a few times. The chain links TRBV30 to TRBJ1-3; 8 nucleotides align to TRBD1. The V gene's germline CDR1 is GTSNPN and CDR2 SVGIG (reference sequence). V gave up 4 bases and J gave up 8 bases; unmatched junction bases: 7. This CDR3 region has 13 residues. The CDR3 loop is CAWNRQGRHTIYF. The CDR3, as DNA: TGTGCCTGGAACCGACAGGGGCGGCACACCATATATTTT.

This clone was observed a single time. The gene calls are TRBV24-1 and TRBJ2-1, with D possibly TRBD1 on 6 matching bases. This CDR3 is 15 amino acids long. CDR1 KGHDR and CDR2 SFDVKD come from the germline V gene. Trimming cost V 2 bases and J 5 bases, with 12 bases left between them. The CDR3: CATSDWDKANNEQFF. In nucleotides, the CDR3 is TGTGCCACCAGTGATTGGGACAAGGCGAACAATGAGCAGTTCTTC.

This clone was recorded only once. This rearrangement joins TRBV5-1 to TRBJ2-7; 9 bases match TRBD1. This CDR3 region has 14 residues. Per the germline V gene, CDR1 is SGHRS and CDR2 is YFSETQ. Losses at the gene ends were 1 base for V and 3 bases for J; bases not matched to a gene: 2. CDR3 region: CASSLRQGGYEQYF. CDR3 bases: TGCGCCAGCAGCTTGCGACAGGGGGGCTACGAGCAGTACTTC. The whole variable domain, remainder taken from reference TRBV5-1 and TRBJ2-7, is KAGVTQTPRYLIKTRGQQVTLSCSPISGHRSVSWYQQTPGQGLQFLFEYFSETQRNKGNFPGRFSGRQFSNSRSEMNVSTLELGDSALYLCASSLRQGGYEQYFGPGTRLTVT.

The chain combines TRBV29-1 with TRBJ1-1; tentative D call: TRBD1 (5 bases). The germline V gene encodes CDR1 SQVTM and CDR2 ANQGSEA. The germline V and J ends were trimmed by 7 bases and 2 bases, with 11 bases remaining between them. This CDR3 has 12 residues. In DNA form, the CDR3 reads TGCAGCGCCGGACACATTAACACTGAAGCTTTCTTT. This codes for CSAGHINTEAFF.

The J gene is TRBJ1-4, the V gene TRBV29-1; D ambiguous. Trimming left V 4 bases short and J 2 bases short, with 5 bases between. Per the germline V gene, CDR1 is SQVTM and CDR2 is ANQGSEA. The CDR3 is 12 amino acids. CDR3 coding DNA: TGCAGCGTTGCTGCGACTAATGAAAAACTGTTTTTT. Amino acids: CSVAATNEKLFF.